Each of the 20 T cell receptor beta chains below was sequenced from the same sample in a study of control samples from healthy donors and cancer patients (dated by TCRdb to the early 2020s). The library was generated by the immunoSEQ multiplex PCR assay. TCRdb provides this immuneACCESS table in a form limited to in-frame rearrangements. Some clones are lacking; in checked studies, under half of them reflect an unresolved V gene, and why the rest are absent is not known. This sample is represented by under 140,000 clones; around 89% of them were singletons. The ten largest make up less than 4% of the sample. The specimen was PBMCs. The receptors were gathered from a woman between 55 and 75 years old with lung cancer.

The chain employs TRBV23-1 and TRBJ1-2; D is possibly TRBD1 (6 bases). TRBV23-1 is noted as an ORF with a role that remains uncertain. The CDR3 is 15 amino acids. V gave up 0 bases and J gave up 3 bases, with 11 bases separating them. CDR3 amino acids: CASSQSIRTDYGYTF. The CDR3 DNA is TGCGCCAGCAGTCAATCGATTCGGACAGACTATGGCTACACCTTC.

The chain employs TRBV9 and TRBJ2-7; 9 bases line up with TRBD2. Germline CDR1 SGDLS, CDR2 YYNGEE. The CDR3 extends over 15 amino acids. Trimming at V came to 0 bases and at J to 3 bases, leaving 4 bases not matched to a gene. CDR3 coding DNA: TGTGCCAGCAGCGTAGATAGCGGGAGCATCTACGAGCAGTACTTC. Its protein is CASSVDSGSIYEQYF.

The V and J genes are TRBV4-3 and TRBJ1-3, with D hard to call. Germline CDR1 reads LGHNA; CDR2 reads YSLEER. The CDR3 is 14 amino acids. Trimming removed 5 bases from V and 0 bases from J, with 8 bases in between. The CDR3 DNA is TGCGCCAGCAGCTACCTTCCCTCTGGAAACACCATATATTTT. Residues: CASSYLPSGNTIYF.

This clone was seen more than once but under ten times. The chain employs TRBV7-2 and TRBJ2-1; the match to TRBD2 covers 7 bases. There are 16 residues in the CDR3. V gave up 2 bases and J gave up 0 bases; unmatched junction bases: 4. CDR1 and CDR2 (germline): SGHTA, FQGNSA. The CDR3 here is CASSLPGGSSYNEQFF. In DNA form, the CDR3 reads TGTGCCAGCAGCTTACCGGGGGGTAGCTCCTACAATGAGCAGTTCTTC.

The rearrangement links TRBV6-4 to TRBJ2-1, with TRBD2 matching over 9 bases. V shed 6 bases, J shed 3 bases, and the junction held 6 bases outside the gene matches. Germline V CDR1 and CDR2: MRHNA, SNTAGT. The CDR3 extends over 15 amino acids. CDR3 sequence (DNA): TGTGCCAGCAGCGTTAGCGGGGGCCACTACAATGAGCAGTTCTTC. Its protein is CASSVSGGHYNEQFF.

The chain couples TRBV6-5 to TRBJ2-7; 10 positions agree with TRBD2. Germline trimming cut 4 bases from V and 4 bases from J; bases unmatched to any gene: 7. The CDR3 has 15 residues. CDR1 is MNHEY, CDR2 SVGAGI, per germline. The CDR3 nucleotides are TGTGCCAGCAGTTTGGCTAGCGGGAGTGGGTACGAGCAGTACTTC. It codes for CASSLASGSGYEQYF.

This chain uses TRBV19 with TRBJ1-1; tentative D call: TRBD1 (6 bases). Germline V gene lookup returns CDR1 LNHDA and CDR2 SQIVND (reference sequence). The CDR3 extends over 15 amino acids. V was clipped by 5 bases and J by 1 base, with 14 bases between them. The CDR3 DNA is TGTGCCAGTAGTTCACAGGGTTATTCGAACACTGAAGCTTTCTTT. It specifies CASSSQGYSNTEAFF.

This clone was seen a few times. The CDR3 loop is CASSLGTEHYGYTF. In DNA form, the CDR3 reads TGTGCCAGCAGCTTAGGGACGGAGCACTATGGCTACACCTTC. J is TRBJ1-2 and V is TRBV7-9; D is uncertain. CDR3 size: 14 residues. Germline-derived CDR1 and CDR2 are SEHNR and FQNEAQ (reference sequence). The V end lost 1 base, the J end lost 3 bases, and 9 bases lay between the germline ends.

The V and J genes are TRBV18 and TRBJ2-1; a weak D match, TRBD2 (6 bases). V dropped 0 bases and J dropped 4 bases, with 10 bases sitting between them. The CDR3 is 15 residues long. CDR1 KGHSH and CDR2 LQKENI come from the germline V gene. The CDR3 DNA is TGTGCCAGCTCACCACCCGGGACTCGGTACAATGAGCAGTTCTTC. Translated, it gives CASSPPGTRYNEQFF.

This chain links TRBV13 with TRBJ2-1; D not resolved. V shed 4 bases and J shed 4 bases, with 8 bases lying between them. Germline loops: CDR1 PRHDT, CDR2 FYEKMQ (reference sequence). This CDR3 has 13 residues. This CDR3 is CASSSPEYNEQFF. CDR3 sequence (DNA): TGTGCCAGCAGCTCTCCCGAGTACAATGAGCAGTTCTTC.

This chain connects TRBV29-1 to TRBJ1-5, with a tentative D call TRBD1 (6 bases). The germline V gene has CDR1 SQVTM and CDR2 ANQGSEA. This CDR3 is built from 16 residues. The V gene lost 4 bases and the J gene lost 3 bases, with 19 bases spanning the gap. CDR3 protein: CSVALTGSGINQPQHF. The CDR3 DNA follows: TGCAGCGTTGCCCTCACAGGGTCGGGGATCAATCAGCCCCAGCATTTT.

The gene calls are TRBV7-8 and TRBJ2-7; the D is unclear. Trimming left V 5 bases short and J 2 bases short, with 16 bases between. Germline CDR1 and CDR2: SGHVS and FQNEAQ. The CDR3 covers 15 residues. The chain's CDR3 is CASSKSGFRAYEQYF. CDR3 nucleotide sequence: TGTGCCAGCAGCAAATCCGGGTTCCGCGCCTACGAGCAGTACTTC.

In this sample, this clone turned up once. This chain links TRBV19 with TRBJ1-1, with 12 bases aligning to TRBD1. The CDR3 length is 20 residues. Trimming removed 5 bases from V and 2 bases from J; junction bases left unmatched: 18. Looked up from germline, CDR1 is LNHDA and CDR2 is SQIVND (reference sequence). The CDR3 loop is CASSEPGQGADVGFNTEAFF. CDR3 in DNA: TGTGCCAGTAGTGAACCGGGACAGGGGGCGGACGTTGGCTTTAACACTGAAGCTTTCTTT.

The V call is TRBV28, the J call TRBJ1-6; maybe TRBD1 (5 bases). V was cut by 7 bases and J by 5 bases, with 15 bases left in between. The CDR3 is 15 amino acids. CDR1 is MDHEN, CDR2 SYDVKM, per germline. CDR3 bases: TGTGCCAGCACCACCTCCCAGGGTAATAATTCACCCCTCCACTTT. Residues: CASTTSQGNNSPLHF. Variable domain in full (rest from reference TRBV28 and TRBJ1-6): DVKVTQSSRYLVKRTGEKVFLECVQDMDHENMFWYRQDPGLGLRLIYFSYDVKMKEKGDIPEGYSVSREKKERFSLILESASTNQTSMYLCASTTSQGNNSPLHFGNGTRLTVT.

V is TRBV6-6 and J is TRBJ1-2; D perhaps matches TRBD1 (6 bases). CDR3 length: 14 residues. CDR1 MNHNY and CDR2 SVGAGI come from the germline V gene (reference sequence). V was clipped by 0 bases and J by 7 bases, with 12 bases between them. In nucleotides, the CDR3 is TGTGCCAGCAGTTACTCGCAGGGGAGCAGTGGCTACACCTTC. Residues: CASSYSQGSSGYTF.

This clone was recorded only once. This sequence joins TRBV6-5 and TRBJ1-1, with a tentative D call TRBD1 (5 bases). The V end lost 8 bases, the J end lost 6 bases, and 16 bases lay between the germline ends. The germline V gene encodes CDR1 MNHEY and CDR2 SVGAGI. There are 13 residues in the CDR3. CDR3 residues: CASSPRGGAEAFF. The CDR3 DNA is TGTGCCAGCTCCCCACGGGGGGGAGCTGAAGCTTTCTTT.

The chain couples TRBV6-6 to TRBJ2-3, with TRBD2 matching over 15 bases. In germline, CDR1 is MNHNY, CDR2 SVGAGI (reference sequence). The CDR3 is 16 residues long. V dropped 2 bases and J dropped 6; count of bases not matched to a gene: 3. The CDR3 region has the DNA TGTGCCAGCAGTTACGGGACTAGCGGGAGGTTGGATACGCAGTATTTT. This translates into CASSYGTSGRLDTQYF.

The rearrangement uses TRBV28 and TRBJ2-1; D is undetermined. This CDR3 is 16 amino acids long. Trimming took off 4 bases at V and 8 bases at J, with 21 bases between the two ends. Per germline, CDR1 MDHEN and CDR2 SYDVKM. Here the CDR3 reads CASSSLPGLAGHEQFF. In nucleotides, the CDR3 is TGTGCCAGCAGTTCCCTCCCCGGGTTAGCCGGACATGAGCAGTTCTTC.

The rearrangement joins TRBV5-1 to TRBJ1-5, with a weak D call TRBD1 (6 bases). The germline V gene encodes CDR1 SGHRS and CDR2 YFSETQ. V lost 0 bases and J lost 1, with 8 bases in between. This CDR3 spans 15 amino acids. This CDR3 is CASSLVGASNQPQHF. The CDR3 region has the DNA TGCGCCAGCAGCTTGGTGGGGGCGAGCAATCAGCCCCAGCATTTT.

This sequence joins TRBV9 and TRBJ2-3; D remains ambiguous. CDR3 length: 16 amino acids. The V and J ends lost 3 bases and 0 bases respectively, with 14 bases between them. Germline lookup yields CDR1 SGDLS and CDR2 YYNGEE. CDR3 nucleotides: TGTGCCAGCAGCGACAGTTTCGGCGGTAGCACAGATACGCAGTATTTT. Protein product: CASSDSFGGSTDTQYF.